This entry is about one TCR beta chain. Its target is unknown. Germline V gene data show CDR1 as LNHDA and CDR2 as SQIVND (reference sequence). The CDR3 has 15 amino acids. V lost 6 bases and J lost 5; bases outside the gene matches: 7. The data derive from a study of OX40 agonist ivuxolimab in advanced cancers. Broader study findings: The study found that CD8+ T cells averaged more expanded clones than CD4+. By week 6 at 0.1 to 3.0 mg/kg, blood CD4+ and CD8+ T cells had expanded clonally.

Sequencing was performed with immunoSEQ multiplex PCR; in TCRdb, only in-frame clones are kept and a portion is missing. This sample has around 50,000 clones, with roughly nine tenths found just once. The material was CD4+ or CD8+ T cells sorted from blood, obtained in a trial of the OX40 agonist ivuxolimab. This clonotype was obtained from an adult with an advanced solid tumor such as melanoma, head and neck, liver or kidney cancer. V and J are TRBV19 and TRBJ2-5; 12 nucleotides line up with TRBD1. CDR3 protein: CASRSGTGGWETQYF. Here the CDR3 DNA reads TGTGCCAGTAGATCTGGGACAGGGGGCTGGGAGACCCAGTACTTC.